The 3 T cell receptor beta chains presented below share a single source sample, sequenced in a study of shared clonotypes between healthy human individuals. TCRdb's copy holds only in-frame clones and misses some; the assay was immunoSEQ multiplex PCR. This table has 850,000 to 1,100,000 clones, 70% to 85% appearing once. The specimen was memory CD4+ T cells from PBMCs. Subset meaning: CD45RA-negative fraction. These receptors were collected from a man younger than 35 in good health. Some clones in this sample may be carry-over from other donors' samples.

The V and J genes are TRBV5-6 and TRBJ2-5; tentative D call: TRBD1 (5 bases). V was shortened by 4 bases and J by 9 bases, with 16 bases between the two germline ends. The CDR3 is 13 amino acids. Germline CDR1 and CDR2: SGHDT and YYEEEE. This CDR3 reads CASSIDRQGAQYF. The CDR3 DNA is TGTGCCAGCAGCATAGACAGACAAGGGGCCCAGTACTTC.

The rearrangement uses TRBV5-1 and TRBJ1-3; TRBD1 agrees at 7 bases. CDR1 SGHRS and CDR2 YFSETQ come from the germline V gene. V lost 5 bases to trimming and J lost 4 bases; unmatched junction nucleotides: 6. The CDR3 sequence is 14 residues long. The CDR3 region is CASRLTGRGNTIYF. In DNA form, the CDR3 reads TGCGCCAGCAGATTGACAGGGAGAGGAAACACCATATATTTT.

This chain connects TRBV7-2 to TRBJ2-4; D might be TRBD1 or TRBD2, each matching 5 bases. The CDR3 runs to 16 residues. V was cut by 4 bases and J by 0 bases, with 13 bases left in between. Per germline, CDR1 SGHTA and CDR2 FQGNSA. CDR3 sequence (DNA): TGTGCCAGCAGCTCTGGGGGATCCTTAGCCAAAAACATTCAGTACTTC. This translates into CASSSGGSLAKNIQYF. Full variable domain (outside the CDR3, taken from reference TRBV7-2 and TRBJ2-4): GAGVSQSPSNKVTEKGKDVELRCDPISGHTALYWYRQSLGQGLEFLIYFQGNSAPDKSGLPSDRFSAERTGGSVSTLTIQRTQQEDSAVYLCASSSGGSLAKNIQYFGAGTRLSVL.